The clone carrying this T cell receptor beta chain was seen at least ten times. The data were obtained in a study of T cells in Graves' hyperthyroidism and ophthalmopathy. Diagnosis relied on clinical symptoms, serum thyroxine and TRAb, thyroid ultrasound and orbital computed tomography. Amplified TCR beta CDR3 regions came from RNA transcripts. HTBI primers drove first-round RT-PCR of the TCR CDR3. TCRdb re-derived calls from the multiplex PCR reads in MiXCR, one entry per CDR3 protein. Of 380,000 or so distinct CDR3 sequences in the sample, roughly 19% are singletons; the top ten hold 3.7%. The sequence was obtained from a woman aged 18 to 35 with Graves' hyperthyroidism. Sample: blood.

CDR3 coding DNA: TGTGCCATCTCCGTTACGGCCTACGAGCAGTACTTC. It translates to CAISVTAYEQYF. The chain carries TRBV6-1 and TRBJ2-7; D ambiguous. The CDR3 is 12 residues long. Trimming took 10 bases from V and 2 from J, leaving 12 bases between them. Germline V gives CDR1 MNHNS, CDR2 SASEGT.